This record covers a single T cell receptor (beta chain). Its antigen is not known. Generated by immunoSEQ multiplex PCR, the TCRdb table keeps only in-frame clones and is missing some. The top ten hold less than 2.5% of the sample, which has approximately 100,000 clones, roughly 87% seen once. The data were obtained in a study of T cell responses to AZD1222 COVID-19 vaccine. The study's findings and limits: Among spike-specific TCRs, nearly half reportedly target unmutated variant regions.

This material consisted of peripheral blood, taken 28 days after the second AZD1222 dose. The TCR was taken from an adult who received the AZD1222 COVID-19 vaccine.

The CDR3 spells CASSFVDSGDRRDYTF. CDR3 nucleotide sequence: TGTGCCAGCAGTTTCGTCGATTCAGGGGACCGCCGGGACTACACCTTC. The chain couples TRBV27 to TRBJ1-2; weak D call: TRBD1 (6 bases). There are 16 residues in the CDR3. The V and J ends lost 3 bases and 10 bases respectively, with 24 bases between them. From germline, CDR1 is MNHEY and CDR2 SMNVEV (reference sequence).